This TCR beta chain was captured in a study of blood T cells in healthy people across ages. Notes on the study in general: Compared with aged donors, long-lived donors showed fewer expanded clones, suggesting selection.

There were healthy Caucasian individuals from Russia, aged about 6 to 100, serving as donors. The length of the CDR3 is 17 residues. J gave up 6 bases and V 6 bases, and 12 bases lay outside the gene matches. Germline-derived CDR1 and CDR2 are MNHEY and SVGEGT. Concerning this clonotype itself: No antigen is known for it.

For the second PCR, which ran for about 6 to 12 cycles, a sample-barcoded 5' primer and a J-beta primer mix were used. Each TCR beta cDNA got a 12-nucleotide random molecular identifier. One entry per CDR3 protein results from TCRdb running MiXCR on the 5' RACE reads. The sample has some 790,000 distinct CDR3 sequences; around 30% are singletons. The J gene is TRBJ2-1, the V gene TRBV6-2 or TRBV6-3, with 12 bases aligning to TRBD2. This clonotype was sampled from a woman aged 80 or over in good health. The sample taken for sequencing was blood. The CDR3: CASSLGLAGPRPNEQFF. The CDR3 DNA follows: TGTGCCAGCAGCCTGGGACTAGCGGGCCCGCGGCCCAATGAGCAGTTCTTC.